These 11 T cell receptor beta chains came from one sample sequenced in a study of T cell changes during pregnancy in multiple sclerosis. The assay was immunoSEQ multiplex PCR, and TCRdb's table has in-frame clones only and misses some. The sample carries 60,000 to 65,000 clones, 92% recorded once. The sequencing here drew on peripheral blood, taken in the second trimester of pregnancy. The receptors derive from a female donor in good health, enrolled as a control in a pregnancy study.

The V gene is TRBV6-1, the J gene TRBJ2-5; D is unclear. The length of the CDR3 is 15 residues. Germline-derived CDR1 and CDR2 are MNHNS and SASEGT. V lost 1 base and J 3 bases, leaving 12 bases between the germline ends. The CDR3 is CASSEVGPSEETQYF. The CDR3, as DNA: TGTGCCAGCAGTGAAGTCGGTCCGTCCGAAGAGACCCAGTACTTC.

The V gene is TRBV27, the J gene TRBJ2-1; 7 bases fit TRBD2. J gave up 9 bases and V 1 base, and 6 bases lay outside the gene matches. The CDR3 extends over 14 amino acids. Germline values: CDR1 MNHEY, CDR2 SMNVEV (reference sequence). CDR3 nucleotide sequence: TGTGCCAGCAGTTTATTGGGGGGGGTGAGTGAGCAGTTCTTC. Protein: CASSLLGGVSEQFF.

This sequence joins TRBV2 and TRBJ1-4; TRBD1 aligns across 8 bases. CDR1 SNHLY and CDR2 FYNNEI come from the germline V gene. V shed 7 bases and J 7 bases; nucleotides not matched to a gene: 11. This CDR3 comprises 15 residues. The CDR3 here is CASTVTGVEVEKLFF. For the CDR3, the DNA is TGTGCCAGCACAGTGACAGGGGTCGAAGTTGAAAAACTGTTTTTT.

This sequence joins TRBV5-1 and TRBJ2-3; 9 bases match TRBD2. In germline, CDR1 is SGHRS, CDR2 YFSETQ. The J segment lost 6 bases and the V segment lost 5 bases, leaving 16 bases of the junction unmatched. This CDR3 region has 17 residues. The CDR3 DNA is TGCGCCAGCAGGGTATCCACTCATAGCGGGAGTATCGATACGCAGTATTTT. Its protein is CASRVSTHSGSIDTQYF.

This rearrangement joins TRBV19 to TRBJ1-1; tentatively, D is TRBD1 (5 bases). The CDR3 length is 16 residues. V shed 7 bases and J shed 4 bases, with 22 bases lying between them. The V gene's germline CDR1 is LNHDA and CDR2 SQIVND (reference sequence). CDR3 in amino acids: CASNPVLGRARTEAFF. The CDR3 coding sequence is TGTGCCAGTAATCCGGTTTTGGGCAGGGCGCGCACTGAAGCTTTCTTT.

The rearrangement uses TRBV30 and TRBJ2-3; TRBD2 matches at 9 bases. Germline trimming cut 0 bases from V and 5 bases from J; bases unmatched to any gene: 9. The CDR3 consists of 16 residues. From germline, CDR1 is GTSNPN and CDR2 SVGIG (reference sequence). CDR3 region: CAWSVRAGGQGDTQYF. The DNA of the CDR3 is TGTGCCTGGAGTGTACGGGCGGGGGGGCAGGGAGATACGCAGTATTTT.

The V call is TRBV29-1, the J call TRBJ2-3; 11 bases match TRBD2. The V segment lost 6 bases and the J segment 5 bases; nucleotides outside the gene matches: 7. Per the germline V gene, CDR1 is SQVTM and CDR2 is ANQGSEA. CDR3 length: 14 amino acids. CDR3 sequence (DNA): TGCAGCGTCCATAGCGGGAGGGCCAAAGATACGCAGTATTTT. Protein: CSVHSGRAKDTQYF.

The genes are TRBV2 and TRBJ2-2, with a possible D match to TRBD1 (5 bases). The ends were cut back, 8 bases at V and 5 bases at J, with 18 bases in the middle. This CDR3 region has 15 residues. Per germline, CDR1 SNHLY and CDR2 FYNNEI. The CDR3 spells CASRGSGRGTGELFF. The CDR3 DNA is TGTGCCAGCCGCGGATCAGGGCGTGGTACCGGGGAGCTGTTTTTT.

J is TRBJ1-2 and V is TRBV5-1; the match to TRBD1 covers 7 bases. The germline CDR1 and CDR2 sequences are SGHRS and YFSETQ. V trimming: 5 bases; J trimming: 5 bases; junction bases outside the gene matches: 12. CDR3 length: 15 amino acids. The CDR3 DNA is TGCGCCAGCAGGGAAGGACAGGCCGGGATTTATGGCTACACCTTC. This codes for CASREGQAGIYGYTF.

The genes are TRBV2 and TRBJ2-1; 11 bases are a match to TRBD2. The V and J ends lost 5 bases and 3 bases, in that order; junction bases with no gene match: 3. The V gene's germline CDR1 is SNHLY and CDR2 FYNNEI. The CDR3 consists of 15 residues. The CDR3 region is CASSPTSGIYNEQFF. As DNA, the CDR3 is TGTGCCAGCAGTCCGACTAGCGGGATCTACAATGAGCAGTTCTTC.

This clone was counted only a few times. The chain couples TRBV4-2 to TRBJ1-1; 9 nucleotides match TRBD1. Losses at the gene ends were 1 base for V and 7 bases for J; bases not matched to a gene: 7. The CDR3 is made up of 15 amino acids. Germline CDR1 is LGHNA and CDR2 is YNFKEQ. The CDR3 region is CASSQGPGQGVEAFF. The CDR3 DNA reads TGTGCCAGCAGCCAAGGACCGGGACAGGGCGTTGAAGCTTTCTTT.